Sequencing of this TCR beta chain was carried out in a study of blood T cell repertoires in COVID-19. Study-level background: Spain, Italy and the United States supplied samples that represented acute and convalescent COVID-19. From T cells, B-cell-depleted T cells, or PBMCs came the material, which was cDNA or gDNA.

There are 15 residues in the CDR3. V lost 8 bases and J lost 0, with 16 bases in between. CDR1 is MNHEY, CDR2 SVGAGI, per germline. Per the original methods: The assay estimated nucleated cells by amplifying reference gene primers. Clones were read by immunoSEQ multiplex PCR, and TCRdb kept only the in-frame ones, dropping some. That table furnishes V, J and clone size, whereas the DNA furnished D and trimming. In the table there are about 170,000 clones, approximately 90% of which are singletons. The chain couples TRBV6-5 to TRBJ2-5; maybe TRBD1 (6 bases). The sequenced sample was peripheral blood. This TCR was sampled from a man aged 50 or older who had recovered from COVID-19. This chain's CDR3 is CASVQFGTHQETQYF. CDR3 DNA: TGTGCCAGCGTACAATTCGGGACACACCAAGAGACCCAGTACTTC.